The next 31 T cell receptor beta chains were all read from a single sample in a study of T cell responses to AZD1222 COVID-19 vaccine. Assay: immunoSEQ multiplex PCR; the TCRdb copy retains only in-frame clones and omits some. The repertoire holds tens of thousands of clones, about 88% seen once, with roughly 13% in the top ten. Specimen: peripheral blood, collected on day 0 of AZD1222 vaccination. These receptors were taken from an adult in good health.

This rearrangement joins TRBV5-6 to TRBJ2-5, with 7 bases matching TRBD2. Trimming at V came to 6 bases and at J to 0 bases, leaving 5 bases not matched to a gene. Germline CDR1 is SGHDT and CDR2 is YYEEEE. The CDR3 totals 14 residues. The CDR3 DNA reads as TGTGCCAGCACCCGGGGAGGGTACCAAGAGACCCAGTACTTC. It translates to CASTRGGYQETQYF. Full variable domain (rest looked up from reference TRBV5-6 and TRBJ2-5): DAGVTQSPTHLIKTRGQQVTLRCSPKSGHDTVSWYQQALGQGPQFIFQYYEEEERQRGNFPDRFSGHQFPNYSSELNVNALLLGDSALYLCASTRGGYQETQYFGPGTRLLVL.

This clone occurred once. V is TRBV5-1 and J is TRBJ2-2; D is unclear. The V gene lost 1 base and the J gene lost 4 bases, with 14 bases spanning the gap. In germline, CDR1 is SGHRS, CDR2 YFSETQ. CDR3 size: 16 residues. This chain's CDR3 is CASSLSGSHLTGELFF. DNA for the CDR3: TGCGCCAGCAGCTTGAGTGGATCCCACCTCACCGGGGAGCTGTTTTTT.

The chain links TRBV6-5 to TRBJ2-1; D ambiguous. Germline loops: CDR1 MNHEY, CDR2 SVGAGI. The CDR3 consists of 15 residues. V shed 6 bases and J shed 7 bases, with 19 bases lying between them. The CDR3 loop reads CASSHTGGLGNEQFF. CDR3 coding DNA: TGTGCCAGCAGCCATACGGGTGGGCTGGGGAATGAGCAGTTCTTC.

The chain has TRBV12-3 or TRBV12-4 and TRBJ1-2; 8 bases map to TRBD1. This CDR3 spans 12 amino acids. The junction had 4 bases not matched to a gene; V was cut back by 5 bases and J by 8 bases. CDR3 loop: CASSRDRQGYTF. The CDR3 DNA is TGTGCCAGCAGTCGGGACAGGCAAGGCTACACCTTC.

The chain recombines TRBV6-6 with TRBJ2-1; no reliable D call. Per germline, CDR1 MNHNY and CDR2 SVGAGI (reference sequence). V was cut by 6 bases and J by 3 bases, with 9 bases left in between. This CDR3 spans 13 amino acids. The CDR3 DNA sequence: TGTGCCAGCAGCCCCACCGGCTACAATGAGCAGTTCTTC. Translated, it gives CASSPTGYNEQFF.

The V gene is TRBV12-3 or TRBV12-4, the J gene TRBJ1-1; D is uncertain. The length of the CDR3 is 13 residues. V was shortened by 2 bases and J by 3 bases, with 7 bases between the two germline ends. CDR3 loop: CASSLQQYTEAFF. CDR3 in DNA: TGTGCCAGCAGTTTACAACAGTACACTGAAGCTTTCTTT.

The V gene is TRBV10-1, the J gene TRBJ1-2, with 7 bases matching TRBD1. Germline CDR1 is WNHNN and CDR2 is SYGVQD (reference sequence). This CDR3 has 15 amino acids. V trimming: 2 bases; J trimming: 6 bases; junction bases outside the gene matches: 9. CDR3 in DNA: TGCGCCAGCAGTGAGCCCCCCGGGACAGATCATGGCTACACCTTC. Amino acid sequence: CASSEPPGTDHGYTF.

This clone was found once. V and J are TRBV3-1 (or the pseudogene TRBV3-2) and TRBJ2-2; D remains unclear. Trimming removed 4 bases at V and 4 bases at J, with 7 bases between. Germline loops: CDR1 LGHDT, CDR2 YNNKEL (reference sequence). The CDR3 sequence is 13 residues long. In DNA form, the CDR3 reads TGTGCCAGCAGCCGAGCTAGCACCGGGGAGCTGTTTTTT. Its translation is CASSRASTGELFF.

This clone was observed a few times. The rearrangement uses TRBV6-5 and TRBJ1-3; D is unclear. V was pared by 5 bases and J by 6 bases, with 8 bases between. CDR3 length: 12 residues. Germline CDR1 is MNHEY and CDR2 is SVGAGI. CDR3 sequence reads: CASSRPKNTIYF. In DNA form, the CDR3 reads TGTGCCAGCAGTCGGCCGAAAAACACCATATATTTT.

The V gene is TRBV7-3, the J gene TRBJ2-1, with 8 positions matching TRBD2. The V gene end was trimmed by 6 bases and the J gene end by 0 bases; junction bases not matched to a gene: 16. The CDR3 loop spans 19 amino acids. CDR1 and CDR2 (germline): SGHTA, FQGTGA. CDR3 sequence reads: CASSRAARGAQGSYNEQFF. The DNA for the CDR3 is TGTGCCAGCAGTCGGGCGGCGCGGGGGGCCCAAGGCTCCTACAATGAGCAGTTCTTC.

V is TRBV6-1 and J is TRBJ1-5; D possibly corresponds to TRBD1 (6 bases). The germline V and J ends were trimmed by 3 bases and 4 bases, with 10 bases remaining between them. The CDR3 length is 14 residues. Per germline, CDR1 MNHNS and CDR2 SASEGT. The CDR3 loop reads CASSEVGGNQPQHF. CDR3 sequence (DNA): TGTGCCAGCAGTGAGGTAGGGGGTAATCAGCCCCAGCATTTT.

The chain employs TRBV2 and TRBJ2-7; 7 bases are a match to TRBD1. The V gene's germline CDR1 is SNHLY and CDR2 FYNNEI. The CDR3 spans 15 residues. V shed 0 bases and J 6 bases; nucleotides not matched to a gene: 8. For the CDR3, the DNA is TGTGCCAGCAGTGAAGCCCGACAGGGCCCTTCCGAGCAGTACTTC. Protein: CASSEARQGPSEQYF.

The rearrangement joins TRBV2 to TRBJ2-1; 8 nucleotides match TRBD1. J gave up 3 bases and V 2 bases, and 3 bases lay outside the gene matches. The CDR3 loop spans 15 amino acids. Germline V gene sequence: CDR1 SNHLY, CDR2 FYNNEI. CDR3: CASSEPGTGYNEQFF. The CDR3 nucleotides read TGTGCCAGCAGTGAACCCGGGACAGGCTACAATGAGCAGTTCTTC.

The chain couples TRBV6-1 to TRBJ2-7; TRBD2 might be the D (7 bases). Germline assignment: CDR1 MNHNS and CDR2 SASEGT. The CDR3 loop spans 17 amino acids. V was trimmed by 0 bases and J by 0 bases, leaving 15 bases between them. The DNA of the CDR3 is TGTGCCAGCAGTGAAGCCGAGGGGGGGGGCTACTCCTACGAGCAGTACTTC. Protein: CASSEAEGGGYSYEQYF.

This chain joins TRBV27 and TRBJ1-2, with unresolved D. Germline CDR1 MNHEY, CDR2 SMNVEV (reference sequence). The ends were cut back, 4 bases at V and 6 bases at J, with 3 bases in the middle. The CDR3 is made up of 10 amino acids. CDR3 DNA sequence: TGTGCCAGCAGTTACAATGGCTACACCTTC. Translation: CASSYNGYTF.

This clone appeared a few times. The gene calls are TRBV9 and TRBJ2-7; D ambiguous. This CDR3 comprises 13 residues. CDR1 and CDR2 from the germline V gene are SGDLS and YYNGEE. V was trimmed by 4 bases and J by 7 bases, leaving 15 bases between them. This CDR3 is CASSPRFEREQYF. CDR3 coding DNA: TGTGCCAGCAGCCCCCGCTTCGAAAGGGAGCAGTACTTC.

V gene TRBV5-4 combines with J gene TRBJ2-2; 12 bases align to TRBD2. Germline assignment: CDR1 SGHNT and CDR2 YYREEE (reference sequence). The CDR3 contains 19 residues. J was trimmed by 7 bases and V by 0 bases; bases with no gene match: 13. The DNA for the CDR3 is TGTGCCAGCAGCTTGGCCCTCCTAGCGGGGGGGCAAGATCGCGGGGAGCTGTTTTTT. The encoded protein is CASSLALLAGGQDRGELFF.

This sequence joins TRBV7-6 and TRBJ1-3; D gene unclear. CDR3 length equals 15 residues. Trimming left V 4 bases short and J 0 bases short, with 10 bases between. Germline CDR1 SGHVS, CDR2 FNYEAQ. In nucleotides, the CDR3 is TGTGCCAGCAGCTCTACCGTAAACTCTGGAAACACCATATATTTT. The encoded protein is CASSSTVNSGNTIYF.

The CDR3 DNA follows: TGTGCCAGTAGCCCCTCGACAGGGAATAGCTATGGCTACACCTTC. This gives the protein CASSPSTGNSYGYTF. The rearrangement joins TRBV19 to TRBJ1-2, with 7 bases aligning to TRBD1. CDR1 LNHDA and CDR2 SQIVND come from the germline V gene (reference sequence). The CDR3 sequence is 15 residues long. The junction had 11 bases not matched to a gene; V was cut back by 6 bases and J by 4 bases.

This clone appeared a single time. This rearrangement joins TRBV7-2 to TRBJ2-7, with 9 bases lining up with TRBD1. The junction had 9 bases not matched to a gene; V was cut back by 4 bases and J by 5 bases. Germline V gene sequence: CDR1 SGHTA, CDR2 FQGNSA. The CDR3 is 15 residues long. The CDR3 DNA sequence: TGTGCCAGCAGCTCCGCCGGGACAGGGATCCACGAGCAGTACTTC. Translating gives CASSSAGTGIHEQYF.

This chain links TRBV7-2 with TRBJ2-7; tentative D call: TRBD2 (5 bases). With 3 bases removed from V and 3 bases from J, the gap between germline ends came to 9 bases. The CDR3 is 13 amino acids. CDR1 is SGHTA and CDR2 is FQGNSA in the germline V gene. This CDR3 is CASSFSGNYEQYF. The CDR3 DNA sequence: TGTGCCAGCAGCTTTTCGGGGAACTACGAGCAGTACTTC.

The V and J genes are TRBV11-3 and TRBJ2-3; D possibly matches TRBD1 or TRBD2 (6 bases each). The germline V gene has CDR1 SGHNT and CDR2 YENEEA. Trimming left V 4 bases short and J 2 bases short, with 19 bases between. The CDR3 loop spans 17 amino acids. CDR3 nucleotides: TGTGCCAGCAGCTCCCCCCTGGAGGGGGAGACCACAGATACGCAGTATTTT. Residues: CASSSPLEGETTDTQYF.

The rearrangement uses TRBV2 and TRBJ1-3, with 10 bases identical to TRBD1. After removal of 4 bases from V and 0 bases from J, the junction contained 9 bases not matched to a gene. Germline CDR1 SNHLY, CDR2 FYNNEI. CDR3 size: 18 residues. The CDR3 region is CASSGERTGGLSGNTIYF. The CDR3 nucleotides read TGTGCCAGCAGTGGGGAGAGGACAGGGGGACTCTCTGGAAACACCATATATTTT.

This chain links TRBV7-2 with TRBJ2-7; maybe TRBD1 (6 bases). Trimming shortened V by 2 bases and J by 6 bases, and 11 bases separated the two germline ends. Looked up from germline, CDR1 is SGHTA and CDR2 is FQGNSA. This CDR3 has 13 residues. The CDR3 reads CASSLHQDSEQYF. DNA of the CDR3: TGTGCCAGCAGCTTACACCAGGACAGCGAGCAGTACTTC.

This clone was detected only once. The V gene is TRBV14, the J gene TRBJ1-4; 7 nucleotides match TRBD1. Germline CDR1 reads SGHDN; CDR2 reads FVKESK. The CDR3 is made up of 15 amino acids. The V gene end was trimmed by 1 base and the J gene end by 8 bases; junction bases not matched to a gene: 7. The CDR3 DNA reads TGTGCCAGCAGCCAAGGATTGACAGGGCTAGAAAAACTGTTTTTT. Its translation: CASSQGLTGLEKLFF.

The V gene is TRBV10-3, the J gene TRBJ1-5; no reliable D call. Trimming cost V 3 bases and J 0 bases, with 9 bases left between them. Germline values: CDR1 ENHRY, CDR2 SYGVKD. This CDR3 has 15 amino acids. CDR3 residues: CAISEGPNSNQPQHF. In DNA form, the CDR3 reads TGTGCCATCAGTGAAGGGCCAAATAGCAATCAGCCCCAGCATTTT.

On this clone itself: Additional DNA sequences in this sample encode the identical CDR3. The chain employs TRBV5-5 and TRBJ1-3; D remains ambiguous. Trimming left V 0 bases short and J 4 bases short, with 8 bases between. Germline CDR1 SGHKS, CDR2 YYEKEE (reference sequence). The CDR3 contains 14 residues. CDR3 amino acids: CASSLAGLGNTIYF. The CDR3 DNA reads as TGTGCCAGCAGCTTGGCGGGCTTAGGAAACACCATATATTTT.

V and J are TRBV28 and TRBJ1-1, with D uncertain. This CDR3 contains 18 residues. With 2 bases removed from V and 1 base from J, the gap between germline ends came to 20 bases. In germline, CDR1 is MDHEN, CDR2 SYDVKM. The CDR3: CASSLVPKSDTENTEAFF. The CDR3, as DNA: TGTGCCAGCAGTTTAGTCCCCAAGTCCGACACAGAGAACACTGAAGCTTTCTTT.

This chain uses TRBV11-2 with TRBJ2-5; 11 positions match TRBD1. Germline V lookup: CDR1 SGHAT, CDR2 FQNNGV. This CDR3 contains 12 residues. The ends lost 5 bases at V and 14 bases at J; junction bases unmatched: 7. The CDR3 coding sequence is TGTGCCAGCAGCCCGGAGGGACAGGGGGTCTACTTC. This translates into CASSPEGQGVYF.

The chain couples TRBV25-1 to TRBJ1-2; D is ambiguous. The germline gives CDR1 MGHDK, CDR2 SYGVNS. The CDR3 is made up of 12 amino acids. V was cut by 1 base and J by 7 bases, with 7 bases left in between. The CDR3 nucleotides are TGTGCCAGCAGTGAATTGGGAACTGGCTACACCTTC. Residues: CASSELGTGYTF.

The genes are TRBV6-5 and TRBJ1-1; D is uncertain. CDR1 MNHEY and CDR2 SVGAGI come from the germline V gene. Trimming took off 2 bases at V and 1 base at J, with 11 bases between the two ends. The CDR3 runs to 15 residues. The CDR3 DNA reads TGTGCCAGCAGTTACCTAAGTGAGGGGAACACTGAAGCTTTCTTT. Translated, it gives CASSYLSEGNTEAFF.